The 3 T cell receptor beta chains listed next were all sequenced from one sample in a study of blood T cell repertoires in COVID-19. Sequencing used immunoSEQ multiplex PCR; TCRdb keeps in-frame clones, though not all of them. The sample records 190,000 or so clones, around 87% being singletons. Specimen: peripheral blood. These receptors were obtained from a woman younger than 30 who had recovered from COVID-19.

The chain uses TRBV5-6 and TRBJ1-5; D is unclear. Trimming shortened V by 3 bases and J by 5 bases, and 6 bases separated the two germline ends. Germline-derived CDR1 and CDR2 are SGHDT and YYEEEE. The CDR3 spans 12 residues. The CDR3 nucleotides read TGTGCCAGCAGCTGGAGGGATCAGCCCCAGCATTTT. Encoded protein: CASSWRDQPQHF.

This chain joins TRBV2 and TRBJ1-2, with no clear D. Germline CDR1 reads SNHLY; CDR2 reads FYNNEI. Trimming cost V 2 bases and J 2 bases, with 21 bases left between them. The CDR3 extends over 18 amino acids. Here the CDR3 reads CASSESRFFGSDNYGYTF. In nucleotides, the CDR3 is TGTGCCAGCAGTGAATCTCGGTTCTTCGGCAGCGACAACTATGGCTACACCTTC.

This sequence joins TRBV4-3 and TRBJ2-2; 7 positions match TRBD2. V trimming: 0 bases; J trimming: 1 base; junction bases outside the gene matches: 14. The CDR3 sequence is 20 residues long. Germline loops: CDR1 LGHNA, CDR2 YSLEER. The CDR3 region is CASSQEARRASGLNTGELFF. CDR3 bases: TGCGCCAGCAGCCAAGAAGCTCGTCGGGCTAGCGGTTTGAACACCGGGGAGCTGTTTTTT.